Here is one T cell receptor (beta chain) with its context. This clonotype showed up just a few times. Its binding antigen is unknown. No base quality information exists; no much larger clone differs at one position. Library construction relied on 5' RACE. Data came from an Illumina HiSeq 2000. A universal primer binding site was added through template switching, and the final cDNA carried a unique molecular identifier so that TCR cDNA molecules could be counted accurately. First-strand cDNA for TCR alpha and beta chains was synthesized from specific primers in the conserved constant-segment region. To control for contamination, every cDNA library carried two barcodes: a SMART-Mk sample barcode plus Illumina barcodes. TruSeq adapter sequences, together with Illumina sample barcodes, were added in two successive PCR steps. The Illumina HiSeq platform was used with custom primers to sequence TCR alpha and beta cDNA libraries. The study's processing was this. MiGEC processed the raw reads to extract unique molecular identifiers, while MiXCR was used to determine the CDR3 positions. For each individual, recombination models were inferred using an EM algorithm with the repgenHMM and IGoR tools. The tcR package in R was used for shared clonotype analysis, with sharing normalized by the product of cloneset sizes. Out-of-frame nonproductive sequences were analyzed to study raw recombination free of thymic and clonal selection effects. TCRdb handled the public reads itself, with Q25 trimming in fastp and clone calling in MiXCR, and kept productive beta chains. Every entry covers one CDR3 protein and lists the most common genes and DNA from its rows. V and J calls and clone size were set by TCRdb, not the authors. The sample table records some 560,000 distinct CDR3 sequences; approximately 10% of these occur just once. The ten top clones hold roughly 3% of the sample.

All donors were healthy Caucasians. The twin cohort comprised three pairs of female monozygotic twins, all aged about 18 to 30 years. The RNA used for TCR libraries was isolated from peripheral blood mononuclear cells. This record comes from a study of identical twins listed by TCRdb under 2016. For the wider study: To test whether fetal clonotypes persist, this study deep-sequenced TCR alpha and beta repertoires from monozygotic twins, from unrelated adults of various ages, and from cord blood. Replicate twin experiments were performed at different times using different library preparation protocols to rule out contamination. General study outcomes and caveats: Abundant cord blood beta clonotypes carried fewer insertions; young adult naive repertoires showed a weaker similar trend, while memory repertoires showed none. Invariant T cells such as MAIT and iNKT could partly confound zero-insertion analyses, although diverse VJ usage argued against such confounding for most clonotypes. Because the same donors could not be followed over many years, the conclusions depended on cross-sectional statistical analysis. Excess twin sharing in beta out-of-frame sequences was weaker because fewer shared sequences lowered the signal-to-noise ratio. Out-of-frame TCR alpha sharing in monozygotic twins was systematically underestimated by recombination models, whereas sharing between unrelated individuals was in agreement with the recombination models. Compared with coincidental sharing between unrelated individuals, an excess of low generation-probability sequences was observed among out-of-frame TCR alpha sequences shared between twins.

V sheds 5 bases and J sheds 0 bases, leaving 4 bases between their ends. The CDR3 numbers 11 residues from cysteine through phenylalanine. This entry keeps only the CDR3 DNA: 33 bases, framed from base 1. From the germline V gene (reference sequence), CDR1 is DFQATT and CDR2 is SNEGSKA. The same sample was also studied in work on yellow fever vaccine responses in identical twins. That second publication adds: According to the authors, in identical twins the way T cells responded to vaccination appeared partly convergent and partly personalized. In the study, vaccine-responding T cell clones were precisely tracked in identical twins.

The sequencing sample was made of PBMCs. The chain was built from TRBV20-1 and TRBJ2-5, with no confidently assigned D gene. The clonotype comes from a young woman in good health. DNA sequence: TGCAGTGCTCGACACCAAGAGACCCAGTACTTC. Protein translation: CSARHQETQYF.